The rows below give T cell receptor beta chains drawn from one sample of a study of shared clonotypes between healthy human individuals. The repertoire was sequenced with immunoSEQ multiplex PCR; TCRdb's copy has only in-frame clones and lacks some. This sample has millions of clones, with 90% to 95% found just once. Specimen: naive CD4+ T cells sorted from blood. These receptors originate from a man aged 18 to 29 in good health. The CDR3 runs from the conserved cysteine through the conserved F or W. Fields, in order: V gene, J gene, CDR3 protein.

v_call: TRBV5-6
j_call: TRBJ1-6
cdr3_aa: CASSLLGKNSPLHF

v_call: TRBV5-4
j_call: TRBJ2-1
cdr3_aa: CASSLTGSYNEQFF

v_call: TRBV6-5
j_call: TRBJ1-2
cdr3_aa: CASRQGPYGYTF

v_call: TRBV7-9
j_call: TRBJ2-2
cdr3_aa: CASSHSWGSTGELFF

v_call: TRBV7-8
j_call: TRBJ2-5
cdr3_aa: CASSLEPGPKKETQYF

v_call: TRBV29-1
j_call: TRBJ2-5
cdr3_aa: CSVRKGVGETQYF

v_call: TRBV9
j_call: TRBJ1-6
cdr3_aa: CASSPGQFNSPLHF

v_call: TRBV6-5
j_call: TRBJ2-1
cdr3_aa: CASRPLGGGNNEQFF

v_call: TRBV18
j_call: TRBJ2-3
cdr3_aa: CASSLQGVYTDTQYF

v_call: TRBV5-4
j_call: TRBJ2-7
cdr3_aa: CASSSTSGRDYEQYF

v_call: TRBV19
j_call: TRBJ2-6
cdr3_aa: CASSRQYAFSGANVLTF

v_call: TRBV12-5
j_call: TRBJ2-3
cdr3_aa: CASGLDGPDTQYF

v_call: TRBV4-1
j_call: TRBJ2-3
cdr3_aa: CASSQGLAQDTQYF

v_call: TRBV6-1
j_call: TRBJ2-1
cdr3_aa: CASTRGAVSYNEQFF

v_call: TRBV18
j_call: TRBJ2-1
cdr3_aa: CASSTSVSPLEQFF

v_call: TRBV5-1
j_call: TRBJ2-7
cdr3_aa: CASSQMTGNYEQYF

v_call: TRBV9
j_call: TRBJ2-7
cdr3_aa: CASSVGGTALYEQYF

v_call: TRBV7-2
j_call: TRBJ2-5
cdr3_aa: CASSLGLVVETQYF

v_call: TRBV19
j_call: TRBJ1-4
cdr3_aa: CASTSETGGEKLFF

v_call: TRBV9
j_call: TRBJ2-7
cdr3_aa: CASSGGQGSYEQYF

v_call: TRBV2
j_call: TRBJ1-5
cdr3_aa: CASRDTGGGQPQHF

v_call: TRBV6-5
j_call: TRBJ2-7
cdr3_aa: CASSYSYGSYEQYF

v_call: TRBV6-5
j_call: TRBJ1-2
cdr3_aa: CASSYRGQLNYGYTF

v_call: TRBV5-1
j_call: TRBJ2-2
cdr3_aa: CASSPQDISGELFF

v_call: TRBV6-5
j_call: TRBJ1-2
cdr3_aa: CASSLGGANYGYTF

v_call: TRBV4-1
j_call: TRBJ1-2
cdr3_aa: CASSQLPGQGGGYTF

v_call: TRBV5-1
j_call: TRBJ2-1
cdr3_aa: CASSPLAGVVNEQFF

v_call: TRBV5-1
j_call: TRBJ1-6
cdr3_aa: CASSPGGRSNNSPLHF

v_call: TRBV30
j_call: TRBJ2-5
cdr3_aa: CAWSTEETQYF

v_call: TRBV4-1
j_call: TRBJ2-1
cdr3_aa: CASSQPTSSSYNEQFF

v_call: TRBV7-2
j_call: TRBJ2-7
cdr3_aa: CASSLNVNSYEQYF

v_call: TRBV10-3
j_call: TRBJ1-2
cdr3_aa: CAISEPNRETYGYTF

v_call: TRBV4-3
j_call: TRBJ1-4
cdr3_aa: CASSQEIGDTRHEKLFF

v_call: TRBV7-2
j_call: TRBJ2-1
cdr3_aa: CASSSQQGNEQFF

v_call: TRBV28
j_call: TRBJ1-4
cdr3_aa: CASRLSGLNRWSANEKLFF

v_call: TRBV10-2
j_call: TRBJ2-1
cdr3_aa: CASSRAGGYNEQFF

v_call: TRBV5-4
j_call: TRBJ2-7
cdr3_aa: CASSDGTGTPYEQYF

v_call: TRBV4-1
j_call: TRBJ1-4
cdr3_aa: CASSQDGQGPEKLFF

v_call: TRBV7-9
j_call: TRBJ2-5
cdr3_aa: CASSSTGVGPRQETQYF

v_call: TRBV9
j_call: TRBJ2-2
cdr3_aa: CASSVATGTGELFF

v_call: TRBV5-6
j_call: TRBJ2-3
cdr3_aa: CASSLEGTSGRTTDTQYF

v_call: TRBV18
j_call: TRBJ2-7
cdr3_aa: CASSPTGREGLNEQYF

v_call: TRBV5-1
j_call: TRBJ1-4
cdr3_aa: CASSLEWVNEKLFF

v_call: TRBV19
j_call: TRBJ2-6
cdr3_aa: CASSINFANVLTF

v_call: TRBV19
j_call: TRBJ1-2
cdr3_aa: CASSINTRGAYGYTF